One T cell receptor beta chain is described in this entry. This clone was seen a single time. Its recognized antigen is unknown. No per-base quality is available; no much larger clone lies one base away. The sample originates from a study of sequential checkpoint blockade in melanoma (dated by TCRdb to the late 2010s). Broadly, across the study: Patients were randomized 1:1 to first-line nivolumab followed by ipilimumab (arm A) or ipilimumab followed by nivolumab (arm B). Both trial sequences were followed by maintenance nivolumab.

Inclusive of the bounding cysteine and phenylalanine, the CDR3 is 12 residues long. CDR3 DNA only is kept here, 36 bases in frame from base 1. V lost 5 bases and J lost 6 bases; the stretch between them is 11 bases long. The germline V gene sets CDR1 to SGHVS and CDR2 to FQNEAQ. The label giving this sample's treatment or condition can be read as: randomized to nivolumab then ipilimumab (arm A) or the reverse (arm B). No trial patient had received prior DNA-damaging chemotherapy. A FACS Aria II flow cytometer was used to sort live CD3+CD8+ cells that were negative for CD19 and CD56 from thawed PBMCs. Samples came from patients with melanoma in CheckMate 064, a randomized, open-label phase II trial of sequential checkpoint blockade. Leukapheresis was used to collect peripheral blood mononuclear cells, which were then purified with Ficoll-Paque and frozen in human serum with about 10% DMSO. Right after sorting, the blood CD3+CD8+ cells were verified to be >95% pure, and DNA extraction followed.

TCRbeta CDR3 regions were immunosequenced from genomic DNA with the immunoSEQ Assay. Prior to high-throughput sequencing, genomic DNA was amplified by bias-controlled multiplex PCR. As for the authors' bioinformatics: To quantify the absolute abundance of each unique TCRbeta CDR3 region, the sequences were collapsed and filtered. Clonality, defined as 1 minus Pielou's evenness, was calculated using only productive rearrangements. Clones with significantly greater frequencies in on-treatment versus baseline samples were identified using a previously published method. In TCRdb, the immuneACCESS table is reduced to in-frame sequences with V and J assigned. These tables do not hold every clone; where another copy was compared, an unresolved V gene accounts for under half, and the others remain unexplained. The V and J calls and clone size were taken over from that table, and D and trimming were inferred from the DNA. The sample data list some 32,000 clones, and 82% of these were observed just once. The top ten clones comprise 15% to 20% of the sample.

The full study reports these points: Larger, independent patient cohorts are needed to validate the response-prediction model that combines TCR metrics and mutation burden.

Sequenced material: CD8+ T cells sorted from blood (inferred from file names), taken from a patient given nivolumab and ipilimumab in sequence. The TCR comes from a human donor with melanoma. This chain is built from TRBV7-8 and TRBJ2-7, and TRBD2 may be the D gene, going by 6 matching bases. CDR3 sequence: CASSHVGSEQYF. The DNA is TGTGCCAGCAGCCATGTCGGGAGCGAGCAGTACTTC.